The clone carrying this T cell receptor beta chain has ten or more counts. Patients with uncontrolled infections, other autoimmune diseases, pregnancy or lactation were excluded. The CDR3 contains 15 residues. Germline V gene sequence: CDR1 SNHLY, CDR2 FYNNEI. J was trimmed by 7 bases and V by 4 bases; bases with no gene match: 4. The data belong to a study of T cells in Graves' hyperthyroidism and ophthalmopathy. RNA transcripts yielded amplified TCR beta CDR3 regions. Primed by the HTBI set, a first-round RT-PCR was run on the TCR CDR3. TCRdb passed the multiplex PCR reads through MiXCR, listing each CDR3 protein once. Here the sample spans about 420,000 distinct CDR3 sequences, more than 15% being singletons.

The sequence was collected from a woman between 18 and 30 years old with Graves' hyperthyroidism. The specimen was blood. This chain connects TRBV2 to TRBJ2-2; 12 positions agree with TRBD2. The DNA for the CDR3 is TGTGCCAGCAGTGCACTAGCGGGAGGAGGCGGGGAGCTGTTTTTT. It specifies CASSALAGGGGELFF.